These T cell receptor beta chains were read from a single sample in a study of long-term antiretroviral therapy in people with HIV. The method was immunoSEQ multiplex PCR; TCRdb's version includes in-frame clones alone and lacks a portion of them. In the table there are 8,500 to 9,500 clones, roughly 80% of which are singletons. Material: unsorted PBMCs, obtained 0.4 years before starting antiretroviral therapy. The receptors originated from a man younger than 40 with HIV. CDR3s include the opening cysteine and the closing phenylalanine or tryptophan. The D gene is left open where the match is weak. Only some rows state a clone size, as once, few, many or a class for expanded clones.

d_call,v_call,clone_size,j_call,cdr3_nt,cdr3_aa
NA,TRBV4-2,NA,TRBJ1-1,TGTGCCAGCAGCCAAGGGAACACTGAAGCTTTCTTT,CASSQGNTEAFF
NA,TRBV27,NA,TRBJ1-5,TGTGCCAGCAGTCCGTGGGGGCAGGTCAATCAGCCCCAGCATTTT,CASSPWGQVNQPQHF
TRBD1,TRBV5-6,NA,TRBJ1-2,TGTGCCAGCAGAATAACCGGGACAGGGGCCTATGGCTACACCTTC,CASRITGTGAYGYTF
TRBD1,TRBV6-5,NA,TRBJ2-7,TGTGCCAGCAGTTACTCCCGGGACAGGGACTCCTACGAGCAGTACTTC,CASSYSRDRDSYEQYF
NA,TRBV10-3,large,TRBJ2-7,TGTGCCATCAGTGTGGGGAACGAGCAGTACTTC,CAISVGNEQYF
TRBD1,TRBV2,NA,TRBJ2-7,TGTGCCAGCAGTGAAGGAGGGACAGGGGGTTTCTACGAGCAGTACTTC,CASSEGGTGGFYEQYF
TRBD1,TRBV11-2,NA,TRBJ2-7,TGTGCCAGCAGCGCCGACAGGGGGAAGATTGCCCACGAGCAGTACTTC,CASSADRGKIAHEQYF
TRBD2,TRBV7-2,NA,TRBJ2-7,TGTGCCAGCAGCTTAGGACCACTAGCGGGAGGGTCCTACGAGCAGTACTTC,CASSLGPLAGGSYEQYF
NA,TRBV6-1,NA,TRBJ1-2,TGTGCCAGCAGTGAAGGGAGGAGCAACTATGGCTACACCTTC,CASSEGRSNYGYTF
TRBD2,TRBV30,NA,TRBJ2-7,TGTGCCTGGAGTAGGAGGGGAGGGCGGGAGAGCTCCTACGAGCAGTACTTC,CAWSRRGGRESSYEQYF
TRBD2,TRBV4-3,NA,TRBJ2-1,TGCGCCAGCAGCCAATCCCGGACTAGCGGGAGAAGGAATGAGCAGTTCTTC,CASSQSRTSGRRNEQFF
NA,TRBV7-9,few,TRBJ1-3,TGTGCCAGCAGCTTAGACTTGCTGATCTCTGGAAACACCATATATTTT,CASSLDLLISGNTIYF
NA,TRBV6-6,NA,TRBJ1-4,TGTGCCAGCAGTTTGAGTGGGACTGTGGATGAAAAACTGTTTTTT,CASSLSGTVDEKLFF
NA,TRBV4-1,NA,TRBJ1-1,TGCGCCAGCAGCCAAGGAGGAAGTCAGGCATGGCCTCCCGAAGCTTTCTTT,CASSQGGSQAWPPEAFF
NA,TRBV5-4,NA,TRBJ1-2,TGTGCCAGCAGCACTTCCAACCCGCTCATTGTTGGCTACACCTTC,CASSTSNPLIVGYTF
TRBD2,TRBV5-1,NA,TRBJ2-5,TGCGCCAGCAGCCCCGGACTAGCGGGCCAAGAGACCCAGTACTTC,CASSPGLAGQETQYF
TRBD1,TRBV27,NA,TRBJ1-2,TGTGCCAGCAGTTTAAGTCGAGGGACAGCGAACTATGGCTACACCTTC,CASSLSRGTANYGYTF
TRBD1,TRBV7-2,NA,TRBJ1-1,TGTGCCAGCAGCTTCGGGACAGGGTTGCTCAACACTGAAGCTTTCTTT,CASSFGTGLLNTEAFF
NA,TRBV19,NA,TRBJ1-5,TGTGCCAGTAGTATCGGGCGTCAGCCCCAGCATTTT,CASSIGRQPQHF
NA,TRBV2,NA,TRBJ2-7,TGTGCCAGCAGTTGGCAGTACTCCTACGAGCAGTACTTC,CASSWQYSYEQYF
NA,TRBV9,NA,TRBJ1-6,TGTGCCAGCAGCGTAGCTCCAGATAATTCACCCCTCCACTTT,CASSVAPDNSPLHF
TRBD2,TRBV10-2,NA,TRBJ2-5,TGCGCCAGCAGTGAGGGACTAGCGGGAGGCGAGGGGGAGACCCAGTACTTC,CASSEGLAGGEGETQYF
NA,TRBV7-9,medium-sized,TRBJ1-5,TGTGCCAGCAGCTTAGAAGGAGGGGACCCCAATCAGCCCCAGCATTTT,CASSLEGGDPNQPQHF
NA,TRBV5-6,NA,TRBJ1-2,TGTGCCAGCAGCCCTGGGCAGATTTATGGCTACACCTTC,CASSPGQIYGYTF
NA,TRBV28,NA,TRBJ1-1,TGTGCCAGCAGTTTAGGGACACCTTACACTGAAGCTTTCTTT,CASSLGTPYTEAFF
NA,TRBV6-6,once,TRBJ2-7,TGTGCCAGCTCCCCAGGGGCGAGCGAGCAGTACTTC,CASSPGASEQYF
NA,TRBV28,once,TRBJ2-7,TGTGCCAGCAGCCCCGGGTGGCAGGCTAGCTACGAGCAGTACTTC,CASSPGWQASYEQYF
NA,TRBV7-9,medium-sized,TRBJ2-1,TGTGCCAGCAGCTTAGCACGGGAGTATTACAATGAGCAGTTCTTC,CASSLAREYYNEQFF